One and the same sample provided the 26 T cell receptor beta chains below, sequenced in a study of CD8 T cells in ankylosing spondylitis. TCRdb passed the 5' RACE reads through MiXCR, listing each CDR3 protein once. The sample has a few hundred thousand distinct CDR3 sequences; 20% to 30% are singletons. The sequencing sample was made of blood, either unsorted or a sorted T cell fraction (not recorded which). The receptors were gathered from a male donor with ankylosing spondylitis or in good health (not recorded which).

The chain uses TRBV7-2 and TRBJ2-7, with D possibly being TRBD1 or TRBD2 (5 bases each). The CDR3 contains 15 residues. The ends were cut back, 6 bases at V and 0 bases at J, with 15 bases in the middle. Germline CDR1 reads SGHTA; CDR2 reads FQGNSA. This chain's CDR3 is CASSPPWDVSYEQYF. The CDR3 DNA reads TGTGCCAGCAGTCCCCCTTGGGACGTCTCCTACGAGCAGTACTTC.

This clonotype has a single count. This chain uses TRBV7-2 with TRBJ2-5; TRBD2 matches at 8 bases. The CDR3 spans 14 residues. V dropped 6 bases and J dropped 5; count of bases not matched to a gene: 8. Per the germline V gene, CDR1 is SGHTA and CDR2 is FQGNSA. The CDR3 reads CASSFRGGFETQYF. The CDR3, as DNA: TGTGCCAGCAGTTTCCGGGGGGGCTTTGAGACCCAGTACTTC.

This clonotype was recorded at least ten times. This chain joins TRBV29-1 and TRBJ2-1; no reliable D call. The germline gives CDR1 SQVTM, CDR2 ANQGSEA. The V end lost 6 bases, the J end lost 0 bases, and 21 bases lay between the germline ends. The CDR3 is 17 amino acids. This CDR3 is CSVVSLSRTSSYNEQFF. The CDR3 nucleotides are TGCAGCGTGGTAAGCTTGTCGCGAACAAGCTCCTACAATGAGCAGTTCTTC.

This clonotype came up many times. The chain carries TRBV20-1 and TRBJ2-3; D might be TRBD1 (6 bases). This CDR3 comprises 15 residues. V dropped 0 bases and J dropped 9 bases, with 19 bases sitting between them. The germline V gene encodes CDR1 DFQATT and CDR2 SNEGSKA (reference sequence). The CDR3 here is CSARDPWLGGYTQYF. In nucleotides, the CDR3 is TGCAGTGCTAGAGATCCGTGGCTAGGGGGTTACACGCAGTATTTT.

This clonotype was recorded at least ten times. This chain connects TRBV10-2 to TRBJ2-2; D may be TRBD1 (7 bases). Germline loops: CDR1 WSHSY, CDR2 SAAADI. Trimming cost V 5 bases and J 5 bases, with 18 bases left between them. The CDR3 length is 16 residues. The CDR3 DNA follows: TGCGCCAGCAGTAGAACAGGGGCCGCGGGGACCGGGGAGCTGTTTTTT. Protein product: CASSRTGAAGTGELFF.

This clonotype was seen more than once but under ten times. This chain links TRBV20-1 with TRBJ1-6; D gene unclear. CDR3 length equals 14 residues. V was shortened by 1 base and J by 7 bases, with 11 bases between the two germline ends. CDR1 is DFQATT and CDR2 is SNEGSKA in the germline V gene (reference sequence). CDR3 coding DNA: TGCAGTGCTAGAGCTGCAGGAACCAATTCACCCCTCCACTTT. Translated: CSARAAGTNSPLHF.

This clonotype was detected ten times or more. The chain uses TRBV5-1 and TRBJ2-1; D is unresolved. V dropped 0 bases and J dropped 5 bases, with 3 bases sitting between them. Germline CDR1 SGHRS, CDR2 YFSETQ. This CDR3 region has 12 residues. CDR3 in amino acids: CASSLVHNEQFF. In DNA, the CDR3 is TGCGCCAGCAGCTTGGTGCACAATGAGCAGTTCTTC.

This chain connects TRBV20-1 to TRBJ2-4; the match to TRBD2 covers 11 bases. Per germline, CDR1 DFQATT and CDR2 SNEGSKA (reference sequence). The CDR3 extends over 13 amino acids. The trim removed 5 bases at V and 7 bases at J, leaving 4 bases unmatched. This CDR3 is CSAGLAGGNIQYF. The CDR3 nucleotides read TGCAGTGCTGGACTAGCGGGTGGTAACATTCAGTACTTC.

V gene TRBV4-2 combines with J gene TRBJ2-3; 9 bases are a match to TRBD1. V was clipped by 5 bases and J by 5 bases; unmatched bases: 5. In germline, CDR1 is LGHNA, CDR2 YNFKEQ. The CDR3 has 14 residues. The CDR3 is CASSVPGQGDTQYF. The CDR3 bases are TGTGCCAGCAGCGTCCCGGGACAGGGAGATACGCAGTATTTT.

This clonotype was found a few times. The chain joins TRBV10-3 to TRBJ2-3; D possibly corresponds to TRBD2 (6 bases). The CDR3 contains 11 residues. V gave up 9 bases and J gave up 4 bases, with 8 bases separating them. CDR1 and CDR2 from the germline V gene are ENHRY and SYGVKD. For the CDR3, the DNA is TGTGCCATAGGAGGGGCAGATACGCAGTATTTT. It codes for CAIGGADTQYF.

This clonotype was picked up many times. The rearrangement joins TRBV6-1 to TRBJ2-2; the match to TRBD1 covers 9 bases. Germline loops: CDR1 MNHNS, CDR2 SASEGT. This CDR3 contains 14 residues. The ends lost 6 bases at V and 7 bases at J; junction bases unmatched: 6. As DNA, the CDR3 is TGTGCCAGCAGGGGGACAGGGAGATACGGGGAGCTGTTTTTT. This gives the protein CASRGTGRYGELFF.

The chain links TRBV6-1 to TRBJ2-1; TRBD2 matches at 13 bases. Looked up from germline, CDR1 is MNHNS and CDR2 is SASEGT. The CDR3 has 18 amino acids. After removal of 5 bases from V and 4 bases from J, the junction contained 11 bases not matched to a gene. This CDR3 is CASSLTPMTSGGYNEQFF. The CDR3, as DNA: TGTGCCAGCAGTCTCACCCCTATGACTAGCGGGGGGTACAATGAGCAGTTCTTC.

V gene TRBV7-6 combines with J gene TRBJ2-5; D perhaps matches TRBD1 (5 bases). Germline CDR1 is SGHVS and CDR2 is FNYEAQ. Trimming pared 4 bases from V and 4 bases from J, leaving 10 bases between. This CDR3 spans 13 amino acids. The CDR3 loop reads CASSSLRGETQYF. Written as DNA, the CDR3 is TGTGCCAGCAGCTCTTTAAGGGGAGAGACCCAGTACTTC.

This clonotype was recorded a few times. The chain employs TRBV20-1 and TRBJ1-4; 7 nucleotides agree with TRBD1. The CDR3 consists of 14 residues. The V segment lost 6 bases and the J segment 7 bases; nucleotides outside the gene matches: 11. Per the germline V gene, CDR1 is DFQATT and CDR2 is SNEGSKA (reference sequence). The CDR3 sequence: CSAPADRESEKLFF. The CDR3 region has the DNA TGCAGTGCACCCGCTGACAGGGAGAGTGAAAAACTGTTTTTT.

The V gene is TRBV6-1, the J gene TRBJ2-3, with TRBD1 as a possible D gene (6 bases). This CDR3 has 17 amino acids. V was trimmed by 6 bases and J by 3 bases, leaving 22 bases between them. In germline, CDR1 is MNHNS, CDR2 SASEGT. The CDR3 protein is CASRRWSNGQGTDTQYF. CDR3 in DNA: TGTGCCAGCAGACGCTGGTCGAACGGGCAGGGGACAGATACGCAGTATTTT.

This clonotype was counted only a few times. This chain joins TRBV28 and TRBJ2-3, with unresolved D. Trimming took off 10 bases at V and 0 bases at J, with 14 bases between the two ends. Germline loops: CDR1 MDHEN, CDR2 SYDVKM. The length of the CDR3 is 14 residues. The CDR3, as DNA: TGTGCCACTCACCGCTCGCGAAGCACAGATACGCAGTATTTT. This gives the protein CATHRSRSTDTQYF.

The chain is built from TRBV20-1 and TRBJ1-1; weak D call: TRBD1 (6 bases). The germline V gene encodes CDR1 DFQATT and CDR2 SNEGSKA (reference sequence). The CDR3 totals 14 residues. Deletions cut 5 bases from V and 1 base from J, with 14 bases between. CDR3 bases: TGCAGTGCTCCCAGGGGTGACAGGAACACTGAAGCTTTCTTT. Protein product: CSAPRGDRNTEAFF.

V gene TRBV29-1 combines with J gene TRBJ1-1, with D unresolved. The CDR3 contains 13 residues. Trimming left V 4 bases short and J 1 base short, with 10 bases between. Looked up from germline, CDR1 is SQVTM and CDR2 is ANQGSEA. The CDR3 region is CSVADGKNTEAFF. The CDR3 coding sequence is TGCAGCGTTGCCGATGGGAAGAACACTGAAGCTTTCTTT.

This clonotype was picked up a small number of times. J is TRBJ2-3 and V is TRBV29-1; tentatively, D is TRBD1 or TRBD2 (7 bases each). The CDR3 consists of 13 residues. Germline CDR1 SQVTM, CDR2 ANQGSEA. V was cut by 6 bases and J by 3 bases, with 13 bases left in between. CDR3 sequence reads: CSVRQGLTDTQYF. The CDR3 DNA reads as TGCAGCGTCCGACAGGGACTAACAGATACGCAGTATTTT.

This clonotype was seen a handful of times. The rearrangement links TRBV12-3 or TRBV12-4 to TRBJ2-3; D is ambiguous. Trimming pared 6 bases from V and 6 bases from J, leaving 13 bases between. The length of the CDR3 is 13 residues. This CDR3 is CASSLFPWDTQYF. CDR3 nucleotide sequence: TGTGCCAGCAGCCTCTTCCCCTGGGATACGCAGTATTTT.

This chain connects TRBV11-2 to TRBJ2-5; D uncertain. Deletions cut 6 bases from V and 4 bases from J, with 9 bases between. The CDR3 spans 12 residues. Germline assignment: CDR1 SGHAT and CDR2 FQNNGV. The CDR3 DNA is TGTGCCAGCAGTCCACATCCAGAGACCCAGTACTTC. Translation gives CASSPHPETQYF.

The V call is TRBV12-3 or TRBV12-4, the J call TRBJ1-2; possibly TRBD1 for D (6 bases). Trimming stripped 1 base from V and 8 bases from J, with 8 bases between. CDR3 length: 12 residues. CDR3 protein: CASSLVGAGYTF. CDR3 coding DNA: TGTGCCAGCAGTTTAGTGGGGGCCGGCTACACCTTC.

The chain links TRBV20-1 to TRBJ2-2; 15 bases are a match to TRBD2. V was pared by 3 bases and J by 4 bases, with 6 bases of the junction left unmatched. Germline assignment: CDR1 DFQATT and CDR2 SNEGSKA (reference sequence). The CDR3 consists of 17 residues. This CDR3 is CSASGLAGGPGTGELFF. The CDR3 DNA is TGCAGTGCTAGTGGACTAGCGGGGGGGCCGGGCACCGGGGAGCTGTTTTTT.

The rearrangement uses TRBV20-1 and TRBJ2-1, with 10 bases matching TRBD1. This CDR3 is 15 amino acids long. V was pared by 2 bases and J by 9 bases, with 10 bases of the junction left unmatched. CDR1 is DFQATT and CDR2 is SNEGSKA in the germline V gene (reference sequence). The CDR3 nucleotides read TGCAGTGCTAGATTGCTCGCCGGGACAGGGGTTGAGCAGTTCTTC. This sequence encodes CSARLLAGTGVEQFF.

CDR3 sequence (DNA): TGCAGCGTTGAAGAAGACAGGGGAGAGACCCAGTACTTC. Its protein is CSVEEDRGETQYF. The gene calls are TRBV29-1 and TRBJ2-5; the match to TRBD1 covers 8 bases. The trim removed 0 bases at V and 4 bases at J, leaving 1 base unmatched. This CDR3 spans 13 amino acids. The V gene's germline CDR1 is SQVTM and CDR2 ANQGSEA.

V gene TRBV29-1 combines with J gene TRBJ1-2; D call uncertain. Germline CDR1 SQVTM, CDR2 ANQGSEA. The CDR3 is 15 amino acids. V was cut by 8 bases and J by 3 bases, with 22 bases left in between. The CDR3 coding sequence is TGCAGCCATCGCCCCCTCTTTTCATGGGACTATGGCTACACCTTC. This codes for CSHRPLFSWDYGYTF.